This passage covers 17 T cell receptor beta chains from one sample sequenced in a study of blood T cells in healthy people across ages (dated by TCRdb to 2014 to 2015). Libraries were built with 5' RACE. These reads were obtained on an Illumina HiSeq 2500. A second PCR of roughly 7 to 12 cycles was performed with a sample-barcoded 5' primer and a J-beta primer mix. TCRdb reprocessing: public reads trimmed at Q25 with fastp, clones called with MiXCR, in-frame beta chains kept. Under each unique CDR3 protein, matching rows form one entry showing the most common genes and DNA. The sample table contains roughly 500,000 distinct CDR3 sequences; only one count was recorded for approximately 25% of them. Approximately 17% of the sample lies in the top ten. The source material was blood. The receptors were gathered from a woman aged 70-85 years in good health.

This clonotype was detected only a few times. The chain uses TRBV20-1 and TRBJ2-3; 10 bases are shared with TRBD2. V was clipped by 1 base and J by 2 bases; unmatched bases: 6. Germline lookup yields CDR1 DFQATT and CDR2 SNEGSKA (reference sequence). The CDR3 contains 16 residues. The CDR3 coding sequence is TGCAGTGCTAGAGTGGTAGCGGGGGGTTACACAGATACGCAGTATTTT. It codes for CSARVVAGGYTDTQYF.

The chain combines TRBV6-6 with TRBJ2-7; 7 bases fit TRBD2. This CDR3 has 13 amino acids. Germline-derived CDR1 and CDR2 are MNHNY and SVGAGI (reference sequence). Trimming removed 6 bases from V and 3 bases from J; junction bases left unmatched: 5. The DNA of the CDR3 is TGTGCCAGCAGAAGACTAGCCTTCTACGAGCAGTACTTC. Its protein is CASRRLAFYEQYF.

About this clonotype: Compared with germline, one end of the junction differs, possibly owing to a read error. This sequence joins TRBV20-1 and TRBJ2-5, with D possibly being TRBD1 or TRBD2 (6 bases each). CDR3 size: 14 residues. Germline CDR1 DFQATT, CDR2 SNEGSKA (reference sequence). The DNA of the CDR3 is TGCAGTGCTACTTCTCGGGCGGGACAAGAGACCCAATACTTC. Residues: CSATSRAGQETQYF.

This clonotype was recorded many times. The genes are TRBV7-3 and TRBJ2-5, with 15 bases identical to TRBD2. The DNA end favors TRBJ2-1, so the J call may be wrong. Germline CDR1 and CDR2: SGHTA and FQGTGA. The CDR3 totals 17 residues. The CDR3 here is CASSLRTSGGARGEQFF. DNA for the CDR3: TGTGCCAGCAGCTTGAGGACTAGCGGGGGGGCAAGGGGTGAGCAGTTCTTC.

This rearrangement joins TRBV18 to TRBJ2-1; 8 bases are shared with TRBD1. J lost 1 base, V lost 8 bases, and 4 bases had no gene match. Germline V lookup: CDR1 KGHSH, CDR2 LQKENI. CDR3 length: 14 amino acids. CDR3 DNA sequence: TGTGCCAGCAAAACAGGGGGGTCCTACAATGAGCAGTTCTTC. It codes for CASKTGGSYNEQFF.

This clonotype was observed a handful of times. The chain employs TRBV7-2 and TRBJ2-1, with TRBD2 matching 13 bases. TRBJ2-7 matches the DNA end more closely, so the J call is doubtful. The CDR3 covers 17 residues. CDR1 and CDR2 (germline): SGHTA, FQGNSA. CDR3 sequence (DNA): TGTGCCAGCAGCTTACAGGGGACTAGCGGGGCGTCCTACGAGCAGTACTTC. Its protein product is CASSLQGTSGASYEQYF.

This clonotype was recorded a few times. Here the CDR3 reads CASSLSTGQTEAFF. CDR3 nucleotide sequence: TGTGCCAGCAGCTTAAGTACAGGGCAAACTGAAGCTTTCTTT. The chain combines TRBV7-3 with TRBJ1-1; D possibly corresponds to TRBD1 (6 bases). Germline CDR1 is SGHTA and CDR2 is FQGTGA. This CDR3 region has 14 residues. Trimming left V 1 base short and J 5 bases short, with 11 bases between. The full variable domain, rest sourced from reference TRBV7-3 and TRBJ1-1, is GAGVSQTPSNKVTEKGKYVELRCDPISGHTALYWYRQSLGQGPEFLIYFQGTGAADDSGLPNDRFFAVRPEGSVSTLKIQRTERGDSAVYLCASSLSTGQTEAFFGQGTRLTVV.

This clonotype was observed a few times. The chain combines TRBV4-2 with TRBJ1-1, with D unclear. CDR3 size: 16 residues. Per the germline V gene, CDR1 is LGHNA and CDR2 is YNFKEQ. The V and J ends lost 1 base and 0 bases respectively, with 12 bases between them. CDR3 loop: CASSQAVGSMNTEAFF. The DNA for the CDR3 is TGTGCCAGCAGCCAAGCGGTTGGGAGTATGAACACTGAAGCTTTCTTT.

The chain recombines TRBV7-8 with TRBJ2-5; 7 positions agree with TRBD2. This CDR3 region has 18 residues. Trimming removed 5 bases from V and 2 bases from J; junction bases left unmatched: 17. The V gene's germline CDR1 is SGHVS and CDR2 FQNEAQ. This chain's CDR3 is CASSATGGWGGRQETQYF. CDR3 bases: TGTGCCAGCAGCGCCACTGGAGGTTGGGGGGGTCGGCAAGAGACCCAGTACTTC. Complete variable domain (other parts from reference TRBV7-8 and TRBJ2-5): GAGVSQSPRYKVAKRGQDVALRCDPISGHVSLFWYQQALGQGPEFLTYFQNEAQLDKSGLPSDRFFAERPEGSVSTLKIQRTQQEDSAVYLCASSATGGWGGRQETQYFGPGTRLLVL.

This chain connects TRBV6-1 to TRBJ2-5, with 7 bases identical to TRBD2. The J call may be faulty, since TRBJ2-1 better matches the DNA end. CDR1 MNHNS and CDR2 SASEGT come from the germline V gene. The CDR3 has 15 residues. The CDR3 reads CASSEASGIYNEQFF. The CDR3 DNA reads as TGTGCCAGCAGTGAGGCTAGCGGCATCTACAATGAGCAGTTCTTC.

V and J are TRBV29-1 and TRBJ2-1; 10 bases are shared with TRBD1. The CDR3 runs to 16 residues. The V segment lost 6 bases and the J segment 4 bases; nucleotides outside the gene matches: 12. Germline CDR1 and CDR2: SQVTM and ANQGSEA. Here the CDR3 reads CSVQTPGTGDYNEQFF. The CDR3 DNA reads as TGCAGCGTGCAAACACCCGGGACAGGGGATTACAATGAGCAGTTCTTC.

This clonotype has a handful of counts. The gene calls are TRBV5-1 and TRBJ2-1, with 7 bases lining up with TRBD1. Germline CDR1 reads SGHRS; CDR2 reads YFSETQ. This CDR3 is built from 15 residues. J gave up 4 bases and V 1 base, and 5 bases lay outside the gene matches. CDR3 protein: CASSLSETGYNEQFF. The CDR3 DNA sequence: TGCGCCAGCAGCTTGAGTGAGACAGGGTACAATGAGCAGTTCTTC.

The J gene is TRBJ2-5, the V gene TRBV20-1, with 12 bases lining up with TRBD1. The end of the DNA fits TRBJ2-1 better, so the J call may be wrong. In germline, CDR1 is DFQATT, CDR2 SNEGSKA (reference sequence). The CDR3 is 15 amino acids. In DNA, the CDR3 is TGCAGTGCTCCTAGGGGACAGGGGGCGCGAAATGAGCAGTTCTTC. Translated: CSAPRGQGARNEQFF.

The chain has TRBV4-1 and TRBJ2-7, with D maybe TRBD2 (6 bases). Deletions cut 5 bases from V and 2 bases from J, with 10 bases between. The CDR3 is 13 amino acids. Germline lookup yields CDR1 MGHRA and CDR2 YSYEKL. The CDR3 DNA reads TGCGCCAGCAGCGTCAGGAGGGCCTACGAGCAGTACTTC. This gives the protein CASSVRRAYEQYF.

The sample holds a few counts of this clonotype. A read error may explain this, as a much larger clone is one base away. This sequence joins TRBV4-1 and TRBJ2-5; D may be TRBD1 (5 bases). The DNA end is a closer match to TRBJ2-7, so the J assignment may be wrong. The CDR3 covers 14 residues. CDR1 and CDR2 (germline): MGHRA, YSYEKL. The CDR3 DNA sequence: TGCGCCAGCGGCCAGGGCATGGGCAGGTACGAGCAGTACTTC. Residues: CASGQGMGRYEQYF.

J is TRBJ1-5 and V is TRBV10-3, with D possibly being TRBD1 (5 bases). The ends were cut back, 5 bases at V and 7 bases at J, with 18 bases in the middle. The CDR3 runs to 15 residues. Per the germline V gene, CDR1 is ENHRY and CDR2 is SYGVKD. The CDR3 sequence is CAISPNGGGSQPQHF. CDR3 sequence (DNA): TGTGCCATCAGTCCCAACGGGGGAGGAAGCCAGCCCCAGCATTTT.

The chain combines TRBV2 with TRBJ2-1, with TRBD2 identical over 7 bases. Matching the DNA end better, TRBJ2-5 makes the J call doubtful. CDR1 and CDR2 (germline): SNHLY, FYNNEI. There are 13 residues in the CDR3. The CDR3 loop is CASSPRSGAVQYF. CDR3 bases: TGTGCCAGCAGCCCTCGGAGCGGGGCGGTCCAGTACTTC.